Each of the 30 T cell receptor beta chains below was sequenced from the same sample in a study of shared clonotypes between healthy human individuals. The protocol was immunoSEQ multiplex PCR, while the TCRdb copy is restricted to in-frame clones and leaves out a portion. The data contain 650,000 to 700,000 clones, about 90% of them seen just once; the ten biggest clones take up less than 40%. Sequenced input: memory CD8+ T cells from PBMCs. Subset of the sample: CD45RO+ cells pooled with CCR7-negative TemRA cells. These receptors were collected from a man younger than 35 in good health. Some clones in this sample may be carry-over from other donors' samples.

This rearrangement joins TRBV5-1 to TRBJ2-7; 10 bases map to TRBD2. Germline V gene lookup returns CDR1 SGHRS and CDR2 YFSETQ. With 3 bases clipped from V and 3 bases from J, the junction kept 0 bases outside the gene matches. The CDR3 runs 13 residues. In DNA form, the CDR3 reads TGCGCCAGCAGCTGGACTAGCGGCTACGAGCAGTACTTC. As protein: CASSWTSGYEQYF.

The rearrangement links TRBV7-6 to TRBJ2-2; D is possibly TRBD2 (6 bases). The V gene lost 5 bases and the J gene lost 2 bases, with 18 bases spanning the gap. CDR1 and CDR2 from the germline V gene are SGHVS and FNYEAQ. The CDR3 covers 17 residues. Here the CDR3 reads CASSPLFPGGNTGELFF. CDR3 bases: TGTGCCAGCAGCCCGCTATTTCCCGGGGGAAACACCGGGGAGCTGTTTTTT.

The chain has TRBV5-6 and TRBJ1-1, with no clear D. The CDR3 covers 12 residues. The V end was cut by 4 bases, the J end by 5 bases, with 9 bases between. Germline CDR1 and CDR2: SGHDT and YYEEEE. CDR3 bases: TGTGCCAGCAGCGCCAGTGGGACTGAAGCTTTCTTT. As protein: CASSASGTEAFF. The full variable domain, with the rest looked up from reference TRBV5-6 and TRBJ1-1, is DAGVTQSPTHLIKTRGQQVTLRCSPKSGHDTVSWYQQALGQGPQFIFQYYEEEERQRGNFPDRFSGHQFPNYSSELNVNALLLGDSALYLCASSASGTEAFFGQGTRLTVV.

V gene TRBV28 combines with J gene TRBJ2-2, with TRBD2 as a possible D gene (5 bases). Per germline, CDR1 MDHEN and CDR2 SYDVKM. This CDR3 spans 15 amino acids. V was clipped by 7 bases and J by 0 bases, with 12 bases between them. CDR3 DNA: TGTGCCAGCACATTGCTAGCACCGAACACCGGGGAGCTGTTTTTT. As protein: CASTLLAPNTGELFF.

The rearrangement uses TRBV29-1 and TRBJ2-7, with no clear D. CDR1 and CDR2 from the germline V gene are SQVTM and ANQGSEA. This CDR3 is 12 amino acids long. The CDR3 coding sequence is TGCAGTTTCGGCCACAACTCCTACGAGCAGTACTTC. Residues: CSFGHNSYEQYF.

The genes are TRBV7-9 and TRBJ2-6; 7 nucleotides line up with TRBD1. Germline lookup yields CDR1 SEHNR and CDR2 FQNEAQ (reference sequence). The CDR3 has 18 residues. The V and J ends lost 5 bases and 0 bases, in that order; junction bases with no gene match: 10. CDR3 coding DNA: TGTGCCAGCAGCCCACCCAAGGGACAGAGCTCTGGGGCCAACGTCCTGACTTTC. It specifies CASSPPKGQSSGANVLTF.

The rearrangement joins TRBV4-1 to TRBJ1-3, with 7 positions matching TRBD1. With 1 base clipped from V and 0 bases from J, the junction kept 6 bases outside the gene matches. Germline CDR1 and CDR2: MGHRA and YSYEKL. This CDR3 has 17 amino acids. The CDR3 sequence is CASSQGAGGSSGNTIYF. The CDR3 nucleotides are TGCGCCAGCAGCCAAGGGGCAGGGGGGAGCTCTGGAAACACCATATATTTT.

The rearrangement joins TRBV9 to TRBJ1-5; a weak D match, TRBD1 (6 bases). Germline CDR1 reads SGDLS; CDR2 reads YYNGEE. The CDR3 is 13 residues long. V was clipped by 3 bases and J by 7 bases, with 11 bases between them. CDR3 bases: TGTGCCAGCAGCGCCCTGACAGGCCAGCCCCAGCATTTT. It encodes CASSALTGQPQHF. The full variable domain, in which reference TRBV9 and TRBJ1-5 provide the parts outside the CDR3, is DSGVTQTPKHLITATGQRVTLRCSPRSGDLSVYWYQQSLDQGLQFLIQYYNGEERAKGNILERFSAQQFPDLHSELNLSSLELGDSALYFCASSALTGQPQHFGDGTRLSIL.

V gene TRBV18 combines with J gene TRBJ2-2; 12 nucleotides align to TRBD2. The junction had 5 bases not matched to a gene; V was cut back by 3 bases and J by 6 bases. Germline V lookup: CDR1 KGHSH, CDR2 LQKENI. The CDR3 extends over 16 amino acids. The DNA of the CDR3 is TGTGCCAGCTCACCGGAGACTAGCGGGAGCCCCGGGGAGCTGTTTTTT. Translating gives CASSPETSGSPGELFF. Together with reference TRBV18 and TRBJ2-2, the CDR3 gives the full variable domain: NAGVMQNPRHLVRRRGQEARLRCSPMKGHSHVYWYRQLPEEGLKFMVYLQKENIIDESGMPKERFSAEFPKEGPSILRIQQVVRGDSAAYFCASSPETSGSPGELFFGEGSRLTVL.

Comment on this clone: The same CDR3 can be traced to other DNA sequences in this sample. This sequence joins TRBV18 and TRBJ2-7; 9 bases line up with TRBD1. Germline V gives CDR1 KGHSH, CDR2 LQKENI. Trimming removed 4 bases from V and 4 bases from J; junction bases left unmatched: 5. CDR3 length: 14 residues. DNA of the CDR3: TGTGCCAGCTCACAGGACAGGGGATCGTACGAGCAGTACTTC. This sequence encodes CASSQDRGSYEQYF.

J is TRBJ2-5 and V is TRBV6-1; tentative D call: TRBD2 (6 bases). Per germline, CDR1 MNHNS and CDR2 SASEGT. The CDR3 runs 16 residues. Trimming took off 1 base at V and 5 bases at J, with 17 bases between the two ends. This CDR3 is CASSEDEEGERETQYF. CDR3 nucleotides: TGTGCCAGCAGTGAAGATGAGGAGGGCGAGCGGGAGACCCAGTACTTC.

A remark on this clone: This specimen includes other DNA sequences encoding the same CDR3. V usage is TRBV27 and J usage is TRBJ2-7; the match to TRBD1 covers 9 bases. CDR1 MNHEY and CDR2 SMNVEV come from the germline V gene (reference sequence). The ends lost 6 bases at V and 1 base at J; junction bases unmatched: 7. The CDR3 is 15 amino acids. CDR3 DNA sequence: TGTGCCAGCAGCCTTATCGGGACAGGGTCCTACGAGCAGTACTTC. Amino acids: CASSLIGTGSYEQYF.

This clone was seen ten or more times. This chain uses TRBV6-5 with TRBJ2-1, with TRBD1 as a possible D gene (6 bases). Trimming shortened V by 8 bases and J by 4 bases, and 15 bases separated the two germline ends. The V gene's germline CDR1 is MNHEY and CDR2 SVGAGI. The CDR3 totals 14 residues. The chain's CDR3 is CASLEGGKYNEQFF. CDR3 DNA: TGTGCCAGCCTTGAAGGGGGAAAATACAATGAGCAGTTCTTC.

This clone has a handful of counts. J is TRBJ2-7 and V is TRBV27, with 10 bases matching TRBD2. V lost 4 bases, J lost 4 bases, and 1 base stayed unmatched. Germline loops: CDR1 MNHEY, CDR2 SMNVEV (reference sequence). The CDR3 is 13 residues long. The CDR3 spells CASSWTSGYEQYF. CDR3 sequence (DNA): TGTGCCAGCAGTTGGACTAGCGGTTACGAGCAGTACTTC.

CDR3 amino acids: CASSVGRSYEQYF. CDR3 in DNA: TGTGCCAGCAGTGTGGGCAGATCCTACGAGCAGTACTTC. The chain combines TRBV25-1 with TRBJ2-7; D ambiguous. The CDR3 runs 13 residues. CDR1 and CDR2 (germline): MGHDK, SYGVNS. V was shortened by 4 bases and J by 1 base, with 8 bases between the two germline ends.

The chain recombines TRBV5-1 with TRBJ2-7; D may match TRBD1 or TRBD2 (5 bases each). Trimming pared 4 bases from V and 3 bases from J, leaving 11 bases between. This CDR3 has 13 amino acids. Germline CDR1 and CDR2: SGHRS and YFSETQ. In nucleotides, the CDR3 is TGCGCCAGCAGCATGCAGGGAGACTACGAGCAGTACTTC. Amino acids: CASSMQGDYEQYF. The full variable domain, rest sourced from reference TRBV5-1 and TRBJ2-7, is KAGVTQTPRYLIKTRGQQVTLSCSPISGHRSVSWYQQTPGQGLQFLFEYFSETQRNKGNFPGRFSGRQFSNSRSEMNVSTLELGDSALYLCASSMQGDYEQYFGPGTRLTVT.

This rearrangement joins TRBV4-2 to TRBJ2-7; no clear D. Germline V gene data show CDR1 as LGHNA and CDR2 as YNFKEQ. V was trimmed by 0 bases and J by 3 bases, leaving 6 bases between them. CDR3 length equals 13 residues. The CDR3 DNA is TGTGCCAGCAGCCAAGAGTCCCACTACGAGCAGTACTTC. The encoded protein is CASSQESHYEQYF.

V and J are TRBV5-4 and TRBJ2-7, with D possibly TRBD2 on 5 matching bases. Trimming took 4 bases from V and 5 from J, leaving 13 bases between them. The germline gives CDR1 SGHNT, CDR2 YYREEE (reference sequence). The length of the CDR3 is 13 residues. CDR3 DNA sequence: TGTGCCAGCAGCCCGGGGTCTGGCAACGAGCAGTACTTC. Protein sequence: CASSPGSGNEQYF.

The chain joins TRBV4-2 to TRBJ2-3; D may be TRBD2 (5 bases). The germline V gene encodes CDR1 LGHNA and CDR2 YNFKEQ. The CDR3 runs to 15 residues. V lost 4 bases, J lost 0 bases, and 11 bases lay in between. CDR3 coding DNA: TGTGCCAGCAGCCCCCTCACTAGGAGCACAGATACGCAGTATTTT. It is translated as CASSPLTRSTDTQYF.

The chain links TRBV6-5 to TRBJ2-3; a weak D match, TRBD2 (6 bases). The CDR3 contains 15 residues. Per germline, CDR1 MNHEY and CDR2 SVGAGI. Trimming removed 0 bases from V and 2 bases from J, with 9 bases in between. The CDR3 region has the DNA TGTGCCAGCAGTTACTCTGGGGGGTACACAGATACGCAGTATTTT. Its translation is CASSYSGGYTDTQYF.

The genes are TRBV5-6 and TRBJ2-2; D uncertain. The V gene lost 2 bases and the J gene lost 2 bases, with 4 bases spanning the gap. The CDR3 has 13 residues. CDR1 SGHDT and CDR2 YYEEEE come from the germline V gene. The CDR3 nucleotides read TGTGCCAGCAGCTTTGAAAACACCGGGGAGCTGTTTTTT. Residues: CASSFENTGELFF.

Here the CDR3 DNA reads TGTGCCAGCAGACCGGGTCAGGGGGCAACTGAAGCTTTCTTT. It is translated as CASRPGQGATEAFF. The chain uses TRBV27 and TRBJ1-1, with 8 bases matching TRBD1. J was trimmed by 5 bases and V by 6 bases; bases with no gene match: 8. Germline V gene sequence: CDR1 MNHEY, CDR2 SMNVEV (reference sequence). CDR3 length: 14 residues.

This clone has a count of ten or more. The genes are TRBV6-4 and TRBJ2-1, with a tentative D call TRBD2 (5 bases). Germline lookup yields CDR1 MRHNA and CDR2 SNTAGT. Between the trimmed V and J ends, which lost 5 bases and 4 bases, there was a span of 12 bases. There are 14 residues in the CDR3. CDR3 protein: CASSPGESYNEQFF. The CDR3 nucleotides are TGTGCCAGCAGTCCCGGGGAATCTTACAATGAGCAGTTCTTC.

This chain links TRBV28 with TRBJ2-2; 10 nucleotides align to TRBD2. Germline V lookup: CDR1 MDHEN, CDR2 SYDVKM. The ends lost 1 base at V and 3 bases at J; junction bases unmatched: 17. The CDR3 consists of 21 residues. Here the CDR3 DNA reads TGTGCCAGCAGTTTATTCAGGACTAGCGGAGGCAACCTCCCCTACACCGGGGAGCTGTTTTTT. This translates into CASSLFRTSGGNLPYTGELFF.

The chain combines TRBV27 with TRBJ2-7, with D perhaps given as TRBD1 or TRBD2 (5 bases each). The germline gives CDR1 MNHEY, CDR2 SMNVEV (reference sequence). CDR3 length equals 14 residues. V was pared by 3 bases and J by 0 bases, with 9 bases between. CDR3 protein: CASSFGTLSYEQYF. CDR3 DNA: TGTGCCAGCAGTTTCGGGACCCTCTCCTACGAGCAGTACTTC.

The genes are TRBV7-8 and TRBJ1-4; D not certain. The CDR3 length is 15 residues. Germline loops: CDR1 SGHVS, CDR2 FQNEAQ. Trimming shortened V by 5 bases and J by 7 bases, and 17 bases separated the two germline ends. Written as DNA, the CDR3 is TGTGCCAGCAGCGTCGACCGGTCGGCTTTTGAAAAACTGTTTTTT. Translation: CASSVDRSAFEKLFF.

The chain employs TRBV13 and TRBJ2-7; D is perhaps TRBD2 (6 bases). CDR3 length: 17 residues. V lost 5 bases, J lost 2 bases, and 22 bases lay in between. Germline values: CDR1 PRHDT, CDR2 FYEKMQ (reference sequence). CDR3 amino acids: CASSPRVGSGDTYEQYF. DNA for the CDR3: TGTGCCAGCAGCCCCAGAGTGGGTAGCGGAGATACCTACGAGCAGTACTTC.

A note on this clone: The same CDR3 can be traced to other DNA sequences in this sample. This rearrangement joins TRBV4-1 to TRBJ2-5; TRBD2 might be the D (5 bases). V lost 0 bases to trimming and J lost 3 bases, with 5 bases between them. The length of the CDR3 is 13 residues. Germline lookup yields CDR1 MGHRA and CDR2 YSYEKL. CDR3 region: CASSQDSEETQYF. The CDR3 coding sequence is TGCGCCAGCAGCCAAGATAGCGAAGAGACCCAGTACTTC.

The chain uses TRBV5-6 and TRBJ2-7, with TRBD1 matching over 12 bases. Germline-derived CDR1 and CDR2 are SGHDT and YYEEEE. Unmatched junction bases numbered 6, after V lost 0 bases and J lost 5 bases. This CDR3 region has 16 residues. The CDR3 loop reads CASSLAVGQGAHEQYF. CDR3 coding DNA: TGTGCCAGCAGCTTGGCCGTGGGACAGGGGGCCCACGAGCAGTACTTC.

This clone was observed a single time. This chain uses TRBV2 with TRBJ2-3; 9 nucleotides match TRBD1. V dropped 7 bases and J dropped 3; count of bases not matched to a gene: 2. Germline values: CDR1 SNHLY, CDR2 FYNNEI. This CDR3 region has 13 residues. Here the CDR3 reads CASTGQGTDTQYF. Written as DNA, the CDR3 is TGTGCCAGCACGGGACAGGGAACAGATACGCAGTATTTT.